What follows is one TCR beta chain and its context. Its matching antigen is unknown. Generated by immunoSEQ multiplex PCR, the TCRdb table keeps only in-frame clones and is missing some. The data hold 30,000 to 45,000 clones, with about 93% observed a single time. The sample comes from a study of lymphopenia after photon versus proton radiotherapy. Regarding the study as a whole: Post-nadir diversity loss with photons came from oligoclonal expansion, particularly CD8+ Temra cells.

V shed 0 bases and J shed 4 bases, with 11 bases lying between them. This CDR3 region has 14 residues. CDR1 and CDR2 (germline): SGHKS, YYEKEE (reference sequence). The clonotype originates from a man aged 60 to 69 with cholangiocarcinoma. The chain has TRBV5-5 and TRBJ2-7; D remains ambiguous. The source material was peripheral blood, sampled from a patient treated with photon-based radiotherapy. Here the CDR3 DNA reads TGTGCCAGCAGCTTGGAAAGCCTTTCTTACGAGCAGTACTTC. This encodes CASSLESLSYEQYF.